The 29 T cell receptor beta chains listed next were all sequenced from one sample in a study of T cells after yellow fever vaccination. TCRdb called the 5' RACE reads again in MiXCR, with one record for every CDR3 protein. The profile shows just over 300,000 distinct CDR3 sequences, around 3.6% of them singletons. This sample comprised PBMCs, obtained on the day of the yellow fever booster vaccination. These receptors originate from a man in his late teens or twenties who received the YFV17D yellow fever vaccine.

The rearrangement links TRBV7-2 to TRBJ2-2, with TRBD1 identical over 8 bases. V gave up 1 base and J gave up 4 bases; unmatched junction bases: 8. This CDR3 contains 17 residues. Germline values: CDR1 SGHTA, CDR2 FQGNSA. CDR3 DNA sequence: TGTGCCAGCAGCTTAGACGGCAGGGGGCGCATCACCGGGGAGCTGTTTTTT. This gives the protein CASSLDGRGRITGELFF. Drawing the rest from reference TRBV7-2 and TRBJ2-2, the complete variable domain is GAGVSQSPSNKVTEKGKDVELRCDPISGHTALYWYRQSLGQGLEFLIYFQGNSAPDKSGLPSDRFSAERTGGSVSTLTIQRTQQEDSAVYLCASSLDGRGRITGELFFGEGSRLTVL.

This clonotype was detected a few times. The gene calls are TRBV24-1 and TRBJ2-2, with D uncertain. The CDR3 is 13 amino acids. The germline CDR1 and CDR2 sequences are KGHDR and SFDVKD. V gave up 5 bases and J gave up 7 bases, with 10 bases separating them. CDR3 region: CATSASVGGELFF. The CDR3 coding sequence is TGTGCCACCAGTGCCTCGGTTGGCGGGGAGCTGTTTTTT.

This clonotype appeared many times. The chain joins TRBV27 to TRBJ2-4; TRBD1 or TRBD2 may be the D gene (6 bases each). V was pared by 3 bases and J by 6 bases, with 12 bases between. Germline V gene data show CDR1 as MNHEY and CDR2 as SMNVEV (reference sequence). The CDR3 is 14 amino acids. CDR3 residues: CASSLMGGRNIQYF. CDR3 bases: TGTGCCAGCAGTTTGATGGGGGGCCGAAACATTCAGTACTTC.

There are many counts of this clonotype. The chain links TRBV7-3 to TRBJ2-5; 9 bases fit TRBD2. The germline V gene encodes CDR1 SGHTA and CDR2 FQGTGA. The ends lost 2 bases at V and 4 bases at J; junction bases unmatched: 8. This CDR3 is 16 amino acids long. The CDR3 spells CASSLGPLAGLETQYF. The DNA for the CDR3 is TGTGCCAGCAGCTTAGGTCCCCTAGCGGGGCTAGAGACCCAGTACTTC.

The CDR3 here is CASSSNRGAYEQYF. The CDR3 bases are TGTGCCAGCAGCTCGAACAGGGGGGCCTACGAGCAGTACTTC. V and J are TRBV7-2 and TRBJ2-7; 8 nucleotides agree with TRBD1. CDR1 and CDR2 from the germline V gene are SGHTA and FQGNSA. This CDR3 contains 14 residues. J was trimmed by 2 bases and V by 4 bases; bases with no gene match: 4.

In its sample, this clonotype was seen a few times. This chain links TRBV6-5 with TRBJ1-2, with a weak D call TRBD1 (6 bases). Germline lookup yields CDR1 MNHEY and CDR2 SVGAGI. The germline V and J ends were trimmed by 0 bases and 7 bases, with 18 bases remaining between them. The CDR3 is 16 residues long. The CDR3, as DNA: TGTGCCAGCAGTTACTCCAGGGGCGGAGGGGTCTCTGGCTACACCTTC. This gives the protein CASSYSRGGGVSGYTF.

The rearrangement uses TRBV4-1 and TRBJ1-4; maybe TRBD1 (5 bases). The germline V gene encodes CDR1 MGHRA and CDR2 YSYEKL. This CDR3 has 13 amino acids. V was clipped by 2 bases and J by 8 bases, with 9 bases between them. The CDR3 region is CASSQLEGEKLFF. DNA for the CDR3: TGCGCCAGCAGCCAACTTGAGGGGGAAAAACTGTTTTTT.

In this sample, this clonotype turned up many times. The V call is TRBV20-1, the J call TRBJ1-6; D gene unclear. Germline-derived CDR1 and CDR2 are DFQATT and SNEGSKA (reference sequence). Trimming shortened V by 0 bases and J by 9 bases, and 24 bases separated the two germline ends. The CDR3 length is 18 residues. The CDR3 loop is CSARDPRGASYSGSPLHF. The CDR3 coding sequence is TGCAGTGCTAGAGATCCACGGGGAGCCTCCTATAGTGGTTCACCCCTCCACTTT.

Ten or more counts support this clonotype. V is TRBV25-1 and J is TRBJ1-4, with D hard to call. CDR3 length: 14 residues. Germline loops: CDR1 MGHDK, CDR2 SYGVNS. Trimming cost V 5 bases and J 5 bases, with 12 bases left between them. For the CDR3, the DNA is TGTGCCAGCAGTAATTACATTACGAATGAAAAACTGTTTTTT. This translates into CASSNYITNEKLFF.

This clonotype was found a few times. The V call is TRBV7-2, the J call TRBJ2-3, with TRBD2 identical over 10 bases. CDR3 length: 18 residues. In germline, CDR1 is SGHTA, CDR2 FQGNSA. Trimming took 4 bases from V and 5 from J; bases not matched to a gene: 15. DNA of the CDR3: TGTGCCAGCAGCTCGCCCCACGGGACTAGCGCCGGGGAAGATACGCAGTATTTT. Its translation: CASSSPHGTSAGEDTQYF.

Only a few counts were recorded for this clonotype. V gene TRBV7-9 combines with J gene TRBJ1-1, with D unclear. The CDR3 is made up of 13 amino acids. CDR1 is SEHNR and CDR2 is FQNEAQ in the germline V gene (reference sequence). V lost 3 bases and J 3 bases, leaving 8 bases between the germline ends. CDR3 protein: CASSFFFDTEAFF. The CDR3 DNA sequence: TGTGCCAGCAGCTTTTTTTTCGACACTGAAGCTTTCTTT.

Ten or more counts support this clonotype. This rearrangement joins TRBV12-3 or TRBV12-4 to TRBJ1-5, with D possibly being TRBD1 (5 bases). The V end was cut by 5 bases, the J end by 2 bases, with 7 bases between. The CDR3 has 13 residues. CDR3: CASSTRGNQPQHF. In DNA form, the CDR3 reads TGTGCCAGCAGTACCAGGGGCAATCAGCCCCAGCATTTT.

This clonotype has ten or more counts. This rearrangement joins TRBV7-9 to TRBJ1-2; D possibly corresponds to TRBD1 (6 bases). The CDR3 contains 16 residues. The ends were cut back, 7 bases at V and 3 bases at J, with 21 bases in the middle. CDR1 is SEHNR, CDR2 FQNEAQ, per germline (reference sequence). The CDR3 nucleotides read TGTGCCAGCACTCCCCCATCGGCAGGGGCGGACTATGGCTACACCTTC. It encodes CASTPPSAGADYGYTF.

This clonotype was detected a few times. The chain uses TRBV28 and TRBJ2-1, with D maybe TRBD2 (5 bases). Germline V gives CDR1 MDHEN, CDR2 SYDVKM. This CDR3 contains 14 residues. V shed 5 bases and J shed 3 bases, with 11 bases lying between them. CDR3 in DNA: TGTGCCAGCAGTAAACTCACTAGCTACAATGAGCAGTTCTTC. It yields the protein CASSKLTSYNEQFF.

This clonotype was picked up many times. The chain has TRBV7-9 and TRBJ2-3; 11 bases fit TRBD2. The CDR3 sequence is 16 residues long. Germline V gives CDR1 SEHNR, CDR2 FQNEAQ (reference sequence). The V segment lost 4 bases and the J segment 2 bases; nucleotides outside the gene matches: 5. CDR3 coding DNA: TGTGCCAGCAGCTGGCTAGCGGGGGGAATCACAGATACGCAGTATTTT. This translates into CASSWLAGGITDTQYF.

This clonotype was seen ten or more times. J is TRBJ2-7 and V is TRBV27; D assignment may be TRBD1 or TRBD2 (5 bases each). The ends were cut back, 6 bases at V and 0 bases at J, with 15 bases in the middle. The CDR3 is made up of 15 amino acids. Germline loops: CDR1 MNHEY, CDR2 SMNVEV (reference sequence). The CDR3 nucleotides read TGTGCCAGCAGGCCGGGGCAGATGCTCTCCTACGAGCAGTACTTC. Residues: CASRPGQMLSYEQYF.

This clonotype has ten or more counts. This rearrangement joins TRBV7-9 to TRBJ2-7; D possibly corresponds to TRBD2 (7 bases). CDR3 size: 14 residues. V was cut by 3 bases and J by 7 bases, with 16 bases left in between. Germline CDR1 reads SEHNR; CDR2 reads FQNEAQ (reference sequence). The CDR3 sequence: CASSFVGGAGEQYF. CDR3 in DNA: TGTGCCAGCAGCTTCGTAGGGGGGGCTGGGGAGCAGTACTTC.

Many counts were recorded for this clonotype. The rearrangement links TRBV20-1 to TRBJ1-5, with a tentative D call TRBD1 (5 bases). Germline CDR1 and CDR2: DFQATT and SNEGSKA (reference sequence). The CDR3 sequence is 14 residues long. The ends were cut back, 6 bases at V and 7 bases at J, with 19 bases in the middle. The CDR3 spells CSAKQETENQPQHF. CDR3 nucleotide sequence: TGCAGTGCGAAACAGGAAACGGAGAACCAGCCCCAGCATTTT.

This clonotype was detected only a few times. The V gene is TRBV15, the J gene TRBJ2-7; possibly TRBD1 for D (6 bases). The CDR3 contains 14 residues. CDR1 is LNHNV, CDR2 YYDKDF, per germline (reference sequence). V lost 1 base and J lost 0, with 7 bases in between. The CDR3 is CATSRGTDSYEQYF. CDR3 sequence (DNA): TGTGCCACCAGCAGAGGGACAGACTCCTACGAGCAGTACTTC.

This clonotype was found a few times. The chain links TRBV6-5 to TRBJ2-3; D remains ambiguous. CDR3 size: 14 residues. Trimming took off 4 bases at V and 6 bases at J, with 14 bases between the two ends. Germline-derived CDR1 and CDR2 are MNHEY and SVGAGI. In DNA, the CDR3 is TGTGCCAGCAGTTCGATTAGCTGGGCGGATACGCAGTATTTT. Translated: CASSSISWADTQYF.

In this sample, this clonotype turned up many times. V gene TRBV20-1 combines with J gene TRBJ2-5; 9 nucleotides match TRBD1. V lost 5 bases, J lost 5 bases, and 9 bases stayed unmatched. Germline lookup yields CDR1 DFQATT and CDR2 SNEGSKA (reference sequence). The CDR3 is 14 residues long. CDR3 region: CSAPTGGAWETQYF. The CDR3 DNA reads TGCAGTGCTCCTACAGGGGGCGCATGGGAGACCCAGTACTTC.

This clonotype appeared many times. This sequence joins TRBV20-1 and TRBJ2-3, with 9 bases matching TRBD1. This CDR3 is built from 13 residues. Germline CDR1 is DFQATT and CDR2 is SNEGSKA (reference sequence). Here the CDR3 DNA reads TGCAGAGCATCCGGGACAGGGTCAGATACGCAGTATTTT. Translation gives CRASGTGSDTQYF.

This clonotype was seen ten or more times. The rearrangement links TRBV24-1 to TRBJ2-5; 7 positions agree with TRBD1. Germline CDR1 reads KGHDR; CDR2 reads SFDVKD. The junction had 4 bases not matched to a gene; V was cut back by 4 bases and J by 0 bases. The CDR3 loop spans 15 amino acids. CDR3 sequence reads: CATSETGQHQETQYF. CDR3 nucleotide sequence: TGTGCCACCAGTGAAACGGGACAGCACCAAGAGACCCAGTACTTC.

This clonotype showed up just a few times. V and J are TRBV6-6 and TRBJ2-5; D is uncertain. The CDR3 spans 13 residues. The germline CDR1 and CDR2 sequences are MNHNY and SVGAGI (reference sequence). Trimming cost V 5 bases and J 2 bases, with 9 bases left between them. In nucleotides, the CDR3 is TGTGCCAGCAGTCTTCAGGCTCAAGAGACCCAGTACTTC. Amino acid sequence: CASSLQAQETQYF.

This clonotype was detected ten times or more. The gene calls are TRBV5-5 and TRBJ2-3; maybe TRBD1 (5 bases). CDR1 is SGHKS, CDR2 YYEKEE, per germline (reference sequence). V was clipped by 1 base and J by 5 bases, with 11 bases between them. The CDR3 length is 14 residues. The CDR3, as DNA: TGTGCCAGCAGCTTGATAGGGGCTCGAGATACGCAGTATTTT. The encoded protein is CASSLIGARDTQYF.

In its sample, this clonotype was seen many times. The CDR3, as DNA: TGCGCCAGCAGCATCGGGACAGCTAGCACAGATACGCAGTATTTT. This encodes CASSIGTASTDTQYF. The chain uses TRBV5-1 and TRBJ2-3; 7 nucleotides align to TRBD1. Germline assignment: CDR1 SGHRS and CDR2 YFSETQ. The CDR3 is 15 amino acids. Unmatched junction bases numbered 5, after V lost 4 bases and J lost 0 bases.

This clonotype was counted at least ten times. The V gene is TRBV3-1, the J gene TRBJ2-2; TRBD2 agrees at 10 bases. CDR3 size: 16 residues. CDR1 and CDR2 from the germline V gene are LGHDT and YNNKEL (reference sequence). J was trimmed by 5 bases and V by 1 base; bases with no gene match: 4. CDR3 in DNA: TGTGCCAGCAGCCAAGGTCTAGCGGGAGCAACCGGGGAGCTGTTTTTT. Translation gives CASSQGLAGATGELFF.

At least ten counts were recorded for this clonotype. As DNA, the CDR3 is TGCAGCGGACGACAGGGCAAGACTGAAGCTTTCTTT. Its protein is CSGRQGKTEAFF. V is TRBV29-1 and J is TRBJ1-1; 7 bases are shared with TRBD1. CDR1 and CDR2 from the germline V gene are SQVTM and ANQGSEA. CDR3 length: 12 residues. V lost 7 bases to trimming and J lost 5 bases; unmatched junction nucleotides: 7.

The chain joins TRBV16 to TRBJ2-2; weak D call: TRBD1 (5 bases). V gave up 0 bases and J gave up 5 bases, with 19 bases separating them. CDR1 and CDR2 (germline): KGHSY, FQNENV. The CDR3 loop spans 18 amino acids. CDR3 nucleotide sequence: TGTGCCAGCAGCCAATCTGGCAGAAGGGGCCTGAGAACCGGGGAGCTGTTTTTT. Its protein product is CASSQSGRRGLRTGELFF.